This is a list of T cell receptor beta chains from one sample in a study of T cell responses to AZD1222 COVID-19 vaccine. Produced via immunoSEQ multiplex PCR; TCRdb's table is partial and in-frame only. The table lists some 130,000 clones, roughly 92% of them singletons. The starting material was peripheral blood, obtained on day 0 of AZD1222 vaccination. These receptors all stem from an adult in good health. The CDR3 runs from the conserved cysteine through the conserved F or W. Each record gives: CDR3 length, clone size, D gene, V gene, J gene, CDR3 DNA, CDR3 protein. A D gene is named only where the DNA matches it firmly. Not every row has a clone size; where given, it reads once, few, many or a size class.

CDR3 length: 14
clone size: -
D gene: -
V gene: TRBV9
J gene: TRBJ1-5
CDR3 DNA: TGTGCCAGCAGCGTATTTGGCAGCAATCAGCCCCAGCATTTT
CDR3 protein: CASSVFGSNQPQHF

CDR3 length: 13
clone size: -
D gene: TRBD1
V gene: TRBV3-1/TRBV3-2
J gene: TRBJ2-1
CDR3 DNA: TGTGCCAGCAGCCAAGGTGGACAGGCTCGGCAGTTCTTC
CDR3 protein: CASSQGGQARQFF

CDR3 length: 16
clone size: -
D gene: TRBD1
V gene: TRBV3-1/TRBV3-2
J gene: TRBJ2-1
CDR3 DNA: TGTGCCAGCAGCCCTTGGACAGGGGGTCACAACAATGAGCAGTTCTTC
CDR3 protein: CASSPWTGGHNNEQFF

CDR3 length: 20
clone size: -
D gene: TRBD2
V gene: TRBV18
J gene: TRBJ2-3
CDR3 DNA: TGTGCCAGCTCACCATTAATGACTAGCGGGGGACCCACTAGCACAGATACGCAGTATTTT
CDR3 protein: CASSPLMTSGGPTSTDTQYF

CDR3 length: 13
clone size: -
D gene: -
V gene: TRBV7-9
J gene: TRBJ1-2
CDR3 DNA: TGTGCCAGCAGTGCTCCCGGACCACATGGCTACACCTTC
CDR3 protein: CASSAPGPHGYTF

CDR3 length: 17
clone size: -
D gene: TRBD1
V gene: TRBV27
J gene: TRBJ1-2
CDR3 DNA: TGTGCCAGCAGTCCATGGGGGTACGGACAGGGTGACTATGGCTACACCTTC
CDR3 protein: CASSPWGYGQGDYGYTF

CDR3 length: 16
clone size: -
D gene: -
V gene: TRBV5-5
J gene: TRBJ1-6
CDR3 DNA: TGTGCCAGCAGCCGGACGGGACAAGGGGTCAATTCACCCCTCCACTTT
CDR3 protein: CASSRTGQGVNSPLHF

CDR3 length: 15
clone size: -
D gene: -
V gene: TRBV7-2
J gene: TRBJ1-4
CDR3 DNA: TGTGCCAGCAGCTTAGTCGACAGCTATAATGAAAAACTGTTTTTT
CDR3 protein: CASSLVDSYNEKLFF

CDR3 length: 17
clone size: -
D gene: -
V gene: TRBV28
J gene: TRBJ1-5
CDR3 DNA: TGTGCCAGCAGTTTACTTCTGGGACCGGGTAGCAATCAGCCCCAGCATTTT
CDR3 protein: CASSLLLGPGSNQPQHF

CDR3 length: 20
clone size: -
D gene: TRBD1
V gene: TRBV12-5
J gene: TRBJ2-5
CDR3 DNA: TGTGCTAGTGGTTTGGTCAACCCCCTTTTCGGGACAGAGGTGGAAGAGACCCAGTACTTC
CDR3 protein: CASGLVNPLFGTEVEETQYF

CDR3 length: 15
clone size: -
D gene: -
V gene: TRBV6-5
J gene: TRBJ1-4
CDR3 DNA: TGTGCCAGCAGTTACTCAGGGGTTTCAGATGAAAAACTGTTTTTT
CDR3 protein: CASSYSGVSDEKLFF

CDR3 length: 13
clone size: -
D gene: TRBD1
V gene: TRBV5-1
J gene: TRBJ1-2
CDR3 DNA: TGCGCCAGCAGTTCTGACAGGGCCTATGGCTACACCTTC
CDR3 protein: CASSSDRAYGYTF

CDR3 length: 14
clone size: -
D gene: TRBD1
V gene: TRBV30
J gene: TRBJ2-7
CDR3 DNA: TGTGCCTGGAGTGCAGGGGGAATCTCCTACGAGCAGTACTTC
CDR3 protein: CAWSAGGISYEQYF

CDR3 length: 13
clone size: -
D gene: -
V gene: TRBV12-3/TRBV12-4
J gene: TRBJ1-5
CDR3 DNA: TGTGCCAGCAGTTTACAGAGGTTACAGCCCCAGCATTTT
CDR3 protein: CASSLQRLQPQHF

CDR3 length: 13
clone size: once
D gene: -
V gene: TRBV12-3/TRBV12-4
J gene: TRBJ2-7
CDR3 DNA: TGTGCCAGCAGGGTAGCGGCCTCCTACGAGCAGTACTTC
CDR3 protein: CASRVAASYEQYF

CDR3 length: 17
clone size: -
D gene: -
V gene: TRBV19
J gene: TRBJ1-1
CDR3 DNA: TGTGCCAGTAGTATAGACTCGACAGGATCCGCGAACACTGAAGCTTTCTTT
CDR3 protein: CASSIDSTGSANTEAFF

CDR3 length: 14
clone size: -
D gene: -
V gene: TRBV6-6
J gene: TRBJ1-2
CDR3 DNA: TGTGCCAGCAGCAAGCTGACAGAGAACTATGGCTACACCTTC
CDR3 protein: CASSKLTENYGYTF

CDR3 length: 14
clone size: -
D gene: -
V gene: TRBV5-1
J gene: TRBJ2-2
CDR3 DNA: TGCGCCAGCAGCTTATCTGGTAGCACCGGGGAGCTGTTTTTT
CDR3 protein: CASSLSGSTGELFF

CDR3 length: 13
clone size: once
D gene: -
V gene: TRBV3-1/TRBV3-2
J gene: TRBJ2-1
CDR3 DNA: TGTGCCAGCAGCCCCGAGACCTACAATGAGCAGTTCTTC
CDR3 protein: CASSPETYNEQFF

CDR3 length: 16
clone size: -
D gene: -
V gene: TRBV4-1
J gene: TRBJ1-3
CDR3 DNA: TGCGCCAGCAGTCAACAGGGAAAAGAGCGAGGAAACACCATATATTTT
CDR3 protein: CASSQQGKERGNTIYF

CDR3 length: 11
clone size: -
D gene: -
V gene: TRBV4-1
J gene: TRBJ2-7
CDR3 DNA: TGCGCCAGCAGCGAGGGAAACGAGCAGTACTTC
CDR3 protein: CASSEGNEQYF

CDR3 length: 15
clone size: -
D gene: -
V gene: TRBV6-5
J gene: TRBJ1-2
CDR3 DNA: TGTGCCAGCAGCCCCAGGGCCACCACTAACTATGGCTACACCTTC
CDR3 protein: CASSPRATTNYGYTF

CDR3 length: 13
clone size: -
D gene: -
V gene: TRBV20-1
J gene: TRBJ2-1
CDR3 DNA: TGCAGTGCTAGTGACTACTCCTACAATGAGCAGTTCTTC
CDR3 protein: CSASDYSYNEQFF

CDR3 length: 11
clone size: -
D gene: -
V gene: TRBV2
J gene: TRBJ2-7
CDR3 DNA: TGTGCCATCCTGACCGTTTCCGAGCAGTACTTC
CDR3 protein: CAILTVSEQYF

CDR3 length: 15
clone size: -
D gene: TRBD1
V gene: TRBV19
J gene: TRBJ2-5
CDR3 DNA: TGTGCCAGTAGTACAAGTTACAGGGGTCAAGAGACCCAGTACTTC
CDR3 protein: CASSTSYRGQETQYF

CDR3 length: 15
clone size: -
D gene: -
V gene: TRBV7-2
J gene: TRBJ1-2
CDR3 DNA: TGTGCCAGCAGCCCCTCCGAGACGATTAACTATGGCTACACCTTC
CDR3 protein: CASSPSETINYGYTF

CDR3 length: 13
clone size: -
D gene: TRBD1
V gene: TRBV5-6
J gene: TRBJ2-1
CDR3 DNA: TGTGCCAGCAGCTTAGGGACAGGTAATGAGCAGTTCTTC
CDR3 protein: CASSLGTGNEQFF

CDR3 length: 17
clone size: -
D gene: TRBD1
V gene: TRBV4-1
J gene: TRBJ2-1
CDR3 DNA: TGCGCCAGCAGCCGGGGACAGGGGGCCTTGAAGGACAATGAGCAGTTCTTC
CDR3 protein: CASSRGQGALKDNEQFF

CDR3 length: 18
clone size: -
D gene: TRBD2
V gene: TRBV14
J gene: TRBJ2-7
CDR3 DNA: TGTGCCAGCAGCGATAGGACTAGCGGGAGGGCCCGTGGAGGCGAGCAGTACTTC
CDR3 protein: CASSDRTSGRARGGEQYF

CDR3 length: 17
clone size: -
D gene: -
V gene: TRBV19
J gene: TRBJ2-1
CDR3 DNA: TGTGCCGCCAGTAAGGCTAGCGCCTTGAGCTCCTACAATGAGCAGTTCTTC
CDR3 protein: CAASKASALSSYNEQFF

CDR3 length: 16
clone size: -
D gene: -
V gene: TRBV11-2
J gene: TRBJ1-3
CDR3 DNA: TGTGCCAGCAGCAGGGGGTCTGGAGGGTCTGGAAACACCATATATTTT
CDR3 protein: CASSRGSGGSGNTIYF

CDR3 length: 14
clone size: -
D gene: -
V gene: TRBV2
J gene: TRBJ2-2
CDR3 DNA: TGTGCCAGCATGTGGCTTTTGAACACCGGGGAGCTGTTTTTT
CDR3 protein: CASMWLLNTGELFF

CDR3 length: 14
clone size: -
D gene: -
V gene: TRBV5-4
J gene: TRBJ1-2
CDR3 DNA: TGTGCCAGCAGCTTTACGGGGGGAACCTATGGCTACACCTTC
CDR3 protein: CASSFTGGTYGYTF

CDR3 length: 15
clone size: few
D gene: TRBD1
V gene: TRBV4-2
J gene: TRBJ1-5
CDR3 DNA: TGTGCCAGCAGCCGGAACAGGGGGCGCGATCAGCCCCAGCATTTT
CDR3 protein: CASSRNRGRDQPQHF

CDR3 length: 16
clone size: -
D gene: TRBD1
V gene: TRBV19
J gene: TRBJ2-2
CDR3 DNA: TGTGCCAGTAATATGGGACAGGGGGCATGGGATGGGGAGCTGTTTTTT
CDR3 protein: CASNMGQGAWDGELFF

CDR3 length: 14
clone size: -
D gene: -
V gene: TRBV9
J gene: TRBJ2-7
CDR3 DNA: TGTGCCAGCAGCGTAAGGAGAGGGGGCTACGAGCAGTACTTC
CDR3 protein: CASSVRRGGYEQYF

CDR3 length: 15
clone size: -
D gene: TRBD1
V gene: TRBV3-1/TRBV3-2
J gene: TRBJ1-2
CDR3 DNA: TGTGCCAGCAGTGGACTCGACAGGGGAAAGGATGGCTACACCTTC
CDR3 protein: CASSGLDRGKDGYTF

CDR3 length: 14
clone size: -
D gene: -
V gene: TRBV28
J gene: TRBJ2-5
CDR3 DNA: TGTGCCAGCAGCCATGGGGGACGGGGGCCGACCCAGTACTTC
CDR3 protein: CASSHGGRGPTQYF

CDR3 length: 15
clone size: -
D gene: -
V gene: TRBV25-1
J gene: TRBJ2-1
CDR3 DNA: TGTGCCAGCAGTGAGAGTGGGGTGTTTCTGGATGAGCAGTTCTTC
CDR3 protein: CASSESGVFLDEQFF

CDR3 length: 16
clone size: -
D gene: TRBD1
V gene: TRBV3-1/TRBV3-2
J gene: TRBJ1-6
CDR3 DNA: TGTGCCAGCAGCCAACAAACAGGGGGCGCGAGGTCACCCCTCCACTTT
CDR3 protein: CASSQQTGGARSPLHF

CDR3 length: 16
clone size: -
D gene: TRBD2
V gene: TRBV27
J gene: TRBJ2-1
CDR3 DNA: TGTGCCAGCAGTTTATCTGGCGGGGGCTCCTACAATGAGCAGTTCTTC
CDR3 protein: CASSLSGGGSYNEQFF